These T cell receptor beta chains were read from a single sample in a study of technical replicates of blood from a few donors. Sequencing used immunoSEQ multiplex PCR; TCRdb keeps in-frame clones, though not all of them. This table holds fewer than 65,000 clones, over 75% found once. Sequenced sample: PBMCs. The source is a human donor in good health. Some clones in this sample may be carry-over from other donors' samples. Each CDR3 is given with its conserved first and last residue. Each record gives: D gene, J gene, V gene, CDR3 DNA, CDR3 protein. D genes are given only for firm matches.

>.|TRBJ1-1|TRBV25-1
TGTGCCAGCAGTGATCGGGGGGGGAACACTGAAGCTTTCTTT
CASSDRGGNTEAFF
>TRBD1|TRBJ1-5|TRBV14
TGTGCCAGCAGCAAGGACAGGGATCAGCCCCAGCATTTT
CASSKDRDQPQHF
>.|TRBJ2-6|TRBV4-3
TGCGCCAGCAGCCAAGATAGGGGGGGCGCGTCTGGGGCCAACGTCCTGACTTTC
CASSQDRGGASGANVLTF
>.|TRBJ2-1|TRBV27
TGTGCCAGCAGGGAGCGGTGGGATGAGCAGTTCTTC
CASRERWDEQFF
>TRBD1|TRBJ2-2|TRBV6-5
TGTGCCAGCAGTTACTCCACAGGGGCCACCGGGGAGCTGTTTTTT
CASSYSTGATGELFF
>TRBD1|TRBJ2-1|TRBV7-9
TGTGCCAGCAGCTTAGGTGGGACAGGTTCCTACAATGAGCAGTTCTTC
CASSLGGTGSYNEQFF
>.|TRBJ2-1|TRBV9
TGTGCCAGCAGCGTTTCGGGACTTTCCTACAATGAGCAGTTCTTC
CASSVSGLSYNEQFF
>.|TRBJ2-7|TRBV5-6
TGTGCCAGCAGCCCGCAGCGGGCCAACCACGAGCAGTACTTC
CASSPQRANHEQYF
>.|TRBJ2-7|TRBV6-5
TGTGCCAGCAGTAGGGCGTCGGGATCCTACGAGCAGTACTTC
CASSRASGSYEQYF
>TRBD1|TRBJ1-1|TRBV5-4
TGTGCCAGCAGCCCCAAGCGACAGGGGGTGAACACTGAAGCTTTCTTT
CASSPKRQGVNTEAFF
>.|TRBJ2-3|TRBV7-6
TGTGCCAGCAGCCAAAGCGGAGGCACAGATACGCAGTATTTT
CASSQSGGTDTQYF
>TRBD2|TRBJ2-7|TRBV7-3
TGTGCCAGCAGCTTAAACAGCGGGGGATGGTACGAGCAGTACTTC
CASSLNSGGWYEQYF
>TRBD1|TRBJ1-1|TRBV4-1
TGCGCCAGCAGCTCAGAGGTACTTACAGGGGGCCGGAGAACTGAAGCTTTCTTT
CASSSEVLTGGRRTEAFF
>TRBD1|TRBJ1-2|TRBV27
TGTGCCAGCAGTTTATGGGGACAGGGGGTCTATGGCTACACCTTC
CASSLWGQGVYGYTF
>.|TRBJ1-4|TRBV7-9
TGTGCCAGCAGCCCTTCTTTACACAGGGTGGATAATGAAAAACTGTTTTTT
CASSPSLHRVDNEKLFF
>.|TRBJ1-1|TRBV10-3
TGTGCCATCAGTGACCTACGACAAAGGGGTGGCACTGAAGCTTTCTTT
CAISDLRQRGGTEAFF